What follows are 27 T cell receptor beta chains derived from one specimen sequenced in a study of cytomegalovirus exposure and HLA in healthy donors. Primers included in the PCR were 60 Vbeta and 13 Jbeta primers. Profiled with immunoSEQ multiplex PCR; TCRdb holds only in-frame clones, not every one. The table lists 100,000 to 150,000 clones, around 82% of them singletons. Sequenced input: PBMCs. These receptors came from a man in his forties or fifties in good health and CMV-seronegative.

This clone appeared once. The rearrangement uses TRBV6-1 and TRBJ1-2, with TRBD1 matching 7 bases. The trim removed 2 bases at V and 2 bases at J, leaving 5 bases unmatched. CDR3 size: 15 residues. Germline V gene lookup returns CDR1 MNHNS and CDR2 SASEGT. The CDR3 reads CASSELGTENYGYTF. CDR3 DNA: TGTGCCAGCAGTGAACTGGGGACAGAGAACTATGGCTACACCTTC.

This clone was seen a single time. V is TRBV6-5 and J is TRBJ1-2, with D uncertain. V lost 7 bases, J lost 4 bases, and 19 bases lay in between. Germline assignment: CDR1 MNHEY and CDR2 SVGAGI. The length of the CDR3 is 15 residues. CDR3 region: CASTPSAGVPYGYTF. CDR3 DNA: TGTGCCAGCACCCCATCGGCCGGGGTTCCCTATGGCTACACCTTC.

The V call is TRBV6-4, the J call TRBJ2-1, with 9 bases aligning to TRBD1. CDR1 is MRHNA, CDR2 SNTAGT, per germline. CDR3 length: 15 residues. Trimming cost V 6 bases and J 3 bases; bases outside gene matches: 6. CDR3 residues: CASSLRQGGYNEQFF. CDR3 DNA: TGTGCCAGCAGCCTTAGACAGGGGGGCTACAATGAGCAGTTCTTC.

This chain links TRBV7-3 with TRBJ2-5, with D perhaps matching TRBD2 (6 bases). Germline V lookup: CDR1 SGHTA, CDR2 FQGTGA. Trimming left V 1 base short and J 11 bases short, with 23 bases between. This CDR3 region has 16 residues. The CDR3 region is CASSLMAQSAGGEQYF. As DNA, the CDR3 is TGTGCCAGCAGCTTAATGGCGCAGTCAGCCGGAGGGGAGCAGTACTTC. Full variable domain (outside the CDR3, taken from reference TRBV7-3 and TRBJ2-5): GAGVSQTPSNKVTEKGKYVELRCDPISGHTALYWYRQSLGQGPEFLIYFQGTGAADDSGLPNDRFFAVRPEGSVSTLKIQRTERGDSAVYLCASSLMAQSAGGEQYFGPGTRLLVL.

The chain combines TRBV5-4 with TRBJ2-3; 8 nucleotides match TRBD2. This CDR3 has 19 residues. V was clipped by 4 bases and J by 4 bases; unmatched bases: 20. Germline-derived CDR1 and CDR2 are SGHNT and YYREEE (reference sequence). In nucleotides, the CDR3 is TGTGCCAGCAGCCAACCAATTTGGATTAGCGGGGCTTCGCCAGATACGCAGTATTTT. Its protein is CASSQPIWISGASPDTQYF. The whole variable domain, remainder taken from reference TRBV5-4 and TRBJ2-3, is ETGVTQSPTHLIKTRGQQVTLRCSSQSGHNTVSWYQQALGQGPQFIFQYYREEENGRGNFPPRFSGLQFPNYSSELNVNALELDDSALYLCASSQPIWISGASPDTQYFGPGTRLTVL.

The J gene is TRBJ1-1, the V gene TRBV27; TRBD1 is a possible D gene (5 bases). V shed 5 bases and J shed 3 bases, with 19 bases lying between them. CDR1 is MNHEY, CDR2 SMNVEV, per germline (reference sequence). The CDR3 consists of 16 residues. The CDR3 region has the DNA TGTGCCAGCAGTGGGGGGTCCAGCCCCTACCACACTGAAGCTTTCTTT. Translated, it gives CASSGGSSPYHTEAFF.

The chain has TRBV7-9 and TRBJ1-3, with TRBD1 as a possible D gene (5 bases). Germline V gives CDR1 SEHNR, CDR2 FQNEAQ (reference sequence). V dropped 6 bases and J dropped 0 bases, with 9 bases sitting between them. This CDR3 is 14 amino acids long. CDR3 coding DNA: TGTGCCAGCAGGCCAGGGTCCTCTGGAAACACCATATATTTT. It is translated as CASRPGSSGNTIYF.

This rearrangement joins TRBV7-9 to TRBJ2-7; possibly TRBD2 for D (5 bases). This CDR3 has 12 amino acids. Trimming took off 5 bases at V and 4 bases at J, with 9 bases between the two ends. The germline V gene has CDR1 SEHNR and CDR2 FQNEAQ (reference sequence). CDR3: CASSRTGYEQYF. CDR3 nucleotides: TGTGCCAGCAGCCGCACGGGGTACGAGCAGTACTTC.

V is TRBV11-2 and J is TRBJ2-7, with 9 bases matching TRBD1. The CDR3 runs 14 residues. Germline assignment: CDR1 SGHAT and CDR2 FQNNGV. Trimming at V came to 1 base and at J to 7 bases, leaving 5 bases not matched to a gene. The CDR3 DNA sequence: TGTGCCAGCAGCTTAGTACAGGGGGCGAATGAGCAGTACTTC. Translating it yields CASSLVQGANEQYF.

The chain combines TRBV28 with TRBJ1-2; 10 bases map to TRBD1. CDR1 and CDR2 (germline): MDHEN, SYDVKM. This CDR3 is 19 amino acids long. V shed 5 bases, J shed 5 bases, and the junction held 20 bases outside the gene matches. Here the CDR3 reads CASSRRGDRGPPVGYGYTF. The CDR3 DNA sequence: TGTGCCAGCAGTCGTCGTGGGGACAGGGGCCCCCCGGTGGGTTATGGCTACACCTTC.

The rearrangement links TRBV29-1 to TRBJ2-1, with D possibly being TRBD1 (5 bases). V was clipped by 0 bases and J by 2 bases, with 17 bases between them. The CDR3 has 17 amino acids. Per the germline V gene, CDR1 is SQVTM and CDR2 is ANQGSEA. The CDR3 reads CSVEDQGILGPYNEQFF. As DNA, the CDR3 is TGCAGCGTTGAAGATCAGGGCATCCTAGGGCCCTACAATGAGCAGTTCTTC.

The CDR3, as DNA: TGTGCCAGCAGTGACAGAAAAAGCTCTGGAAACACCATATATTTT. The encoded protein is CASSDRKSSGNTIYF. The V call is TRBV6-6, the J call TRBJ1-3; TRBD1 might be the D (5 bases). V was pared by 5 bases and J by 0 bases, with 11 bases between. Germline V gene data show CDR1 as MNHNY and CDR2 as SVGAGI (reference sequence). The CDR3 sequence is 15 residues long.

The chain recombines TRBV20-1 with TRBJ1-4; D remains ambiguous. Germline values: CDR1 DFQATT, CDR2 SNEGSKA (reference sequence). The V and J ends lost 1 base and 10 bases respectively, with 7 bases between them. This CDR3 is built from 11 residues. DNA for the CDR3: TGCAGTGCTAGAGGGCCCGTAAAACTGTTTTTT. This translates into CSARGPVKLFF.

The chain has TRBV5-1 and TRBJ2-4, with 9 bases identical to TRBD1. Germline CDR1 is SGHRS and CDR2 is YFSETQ. The CDR3 runs to 16 residues. Trimming removed 4 bases from V and 1 base from J; junction bases left unmatched: 6. CDR3 DNA sequence: TGCGCCAGCAGCCCACAGGGGGCCGCTGCCAAAAACATTCAGTACTTC. This gives the protein CASSPQGAAAKNIQYF.

The V and J genes are TRBV28 and TRBJ1-2; D is possibly TRBD1 (6 bases). Trimming shortened V by 2 bases and J by 5 bases, and 18 bases separated the two germline ends. The CDR3 extends over 16 amino acids. The germline V gene has CDR1 MDHEN and CDR2 SYDVKM. In nucleotides, the CDR3 is TGTGCCAGCAGTTTAAGATGGTACAGGGAAAGGTATGGCTACACCTTC. Encoded protein: CASSLRWYRERYGYTF.

The chain couples TRBV2 to TRBJ1-5; unclear D gene. Germline CDR1 is SNHLY and CDR2 is FYNNEI. CDR3 length equals 15 residues. V was clipped by 4 bases and J by 4 bases, with 14 bases between them. The CDR3 is CASSGRGIRNQPQHF. The DNA of the CDR3 is TGTGCCAGCAGTGGTCGCGGGATCCGGAATCAGCCCCAGCATTTT.

The V call is TRBV27, the J call TRBJ1-1, with 8 bases identical to TRBD1. The CDR3 covers 15 residues. Trimming took 8 bases from V and 4 from J; bases not matched to a gene: 12. CDR1 and CDR2 from the germline V gene are MNHEY and SMNVEV (reference sequence). The CDR3 nucleotides read TGTGCCAGCTCCGGGACAGGTTTTGCTCTCACTGAAGCTTTCTTT. It specifies CASSGTGFALTEAFF.

The gene calls are TRBV15 and TRBJ2-2; D is unresolved. The CDR3 runs to 12 residues. The V end was cut by 4 bases, the J end by 2 bases, with 2 bases between. Per germline, CDR1 LNHNV and CDR2 YYDKDF (reference sequence). In DNA, the CDR3 is TGTGCCACCAGCACAAACACCGGGGAGCTGTTTTTT. Translated, it gives CATSTNTGELFF.

This chain joins TRBV14 and TRBJ1-1; a weak D match, TRBD1 (6 bases). CDR3 length equals 15 residues. V gave up 4 bases and J gave up 6 bases, with 18 bases separating them. Germline V CDR1 and CDR2: SGHDN, FVKESK. The CDR3 DNA is TGTGCCAGCAGCCGTCCCTCAAGGGGGATCTCTGAAGCTTTCTTT. Its protein product is CASSRPSRGISEAFF.

The chain links TRBV29-1 to TRBJ1-1, with 12 positions matching TRBD1. Germline CDR1 SQVTM, CDR2 ANQGSEA. V trimming: 5 bases; J trimming: 6 bases; junction bases outside the gene matches: 13. The CDR3 runs to 16 residues. The CDR3 DNA reads as TGCAGCGTTCGATCCGGGACAGGGGGCTCAAAAGCTGAAGCTTTCTTT. The encoded protein is CSVRSGTGGSKAEAFF.

The gene calls are TRBV9 and TRBJ2-5, with TRBD2 matching over 11 bases. The V segment lost 4 bases and the J segment 2 bases; nucleotides outside the gene matches: 4. The CDR3 is made up of 15 amino acids. Germline V CDR1 and CDR2: SGDLS, YYNGEE. The CDR3 here is CASSSGLAVQETQYF. In nucleotides, the CDR3 is TGTGCCAGCAGCTCGGGACTAGCGGTACAAGAGACCCAGTACTTC.

This clone was seen a few times. This chain uses TRBV1 with TRBJ2-7; whether TRBD1, the table's D call, matches the DNA was not checked. TRBV1 is deemed a pseudogene. This CDR3 comprises 14 residues. CDR3 coding DNA: TGCACCAGCAGCCAAGGGGACAGTCTCTACGAGCAGTACTTC. Translation gives CTSSQGDSLYEQYF.

The table lists this clone with a few counts. CDR3 nucleotides: TGTGCCAGCAGCGGCGGGGGGGCCTTTGGGGAGACCCAGTACTTC. Its translation is CASSGGGAFGETQYF. The rearrangement links TRBV9 to TRBJ2-5; 9 bases match TRBD2. The CDR3 totals 15 residues. J gave up 5 bases and V 3 bases, and 8 bases lay outside the gene matches. Germline V gene data show CDR1 as SGDLS and CDR2 as YYNGEE.

The genes are TRBV10-3 and TRBJ2-7; 9 bases line up with TRBD2. The junction had 13 bases not matched to a gene; V was cut back by 9 bases and J by 7 bases. Germline-derived CDR1 and CDR2 are ENHRY and SYGVKD. The CDR3 runs to 14 residues. The CDR3: CAIQPGLALGEQYF. The DNA of the CDR3 is TGTGCCATTCAACCGGGACTAGCACTGGGGGAGCAGTACTTC.

This chain links TRBV6-5 with TRBJ2-5; 8 nucleotides line up with TRBD1. Germline CDR1 is MNHEY and CDR2 is SVGAGI. Trimming at V came to 3 bases and at J to 5 bases, leaving 11 bases not matched to a gene. The CDR3 consists of 16 residues. CDR3 sequence reads: CASSYMSGGKGETQYF. CDR3 nucleotides: TGTGCCAGCAGTTATATGTCAGGGGGCAAGGGGGAGACCCAGTACTTC.

This clone was picked up one time. The gene calls are TRBV27 and TRBJ1-4; D gene ambiguous. Trimming removed 4 bases from V and 3 bases from J, with 9 bases in between. Germline V lookup: CDR1 MNHEY, CDR2 SMNVEV (reference sequence). The CDR3 contains 14 residues. CDR3 sequence: CASSSLAANEKLFF. The CDR3 DNA follows: TGTGCCAGCAGTTCTCTTGCAGCTAATGAAAAACTGTTTTTT.

The V call is TRBV5-4, the J call TRBJ2-3, with a weak D call TRBD2 (6 bases). The CDR3 runs to 15 residues. With 1 base removed from V and 6 bases from J, the gap between germline ends came to 15 bases. CDR1 and CDR2 (germline): SGHNT, YYREEE (reference sequence). The CDR3 spells CASSLTWGTLDTQYF. The CDR3 region has the DNA TGTGCCAGCAGCTTGACCTGGGGGACTCTGGATACGCAGTATTTT.